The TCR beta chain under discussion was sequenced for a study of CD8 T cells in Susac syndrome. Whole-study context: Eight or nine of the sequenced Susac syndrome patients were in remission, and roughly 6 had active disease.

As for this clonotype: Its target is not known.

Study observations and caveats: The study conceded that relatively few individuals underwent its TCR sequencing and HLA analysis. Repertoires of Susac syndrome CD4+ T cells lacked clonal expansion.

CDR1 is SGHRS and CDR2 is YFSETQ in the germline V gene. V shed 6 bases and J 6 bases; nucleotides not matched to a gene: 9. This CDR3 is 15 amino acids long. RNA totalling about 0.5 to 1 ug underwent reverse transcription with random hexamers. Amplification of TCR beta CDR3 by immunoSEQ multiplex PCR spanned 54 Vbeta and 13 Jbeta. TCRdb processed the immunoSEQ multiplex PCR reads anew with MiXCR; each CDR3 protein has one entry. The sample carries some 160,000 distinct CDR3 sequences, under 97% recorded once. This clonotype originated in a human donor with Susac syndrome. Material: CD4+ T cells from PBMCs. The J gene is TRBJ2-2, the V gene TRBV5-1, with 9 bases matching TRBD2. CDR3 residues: CASKIAGVEAGELFF. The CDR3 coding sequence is TGCGCCAGCAAAATAGCGGGAGTTGAGGCCGGGGAGCTGTTTTTT.